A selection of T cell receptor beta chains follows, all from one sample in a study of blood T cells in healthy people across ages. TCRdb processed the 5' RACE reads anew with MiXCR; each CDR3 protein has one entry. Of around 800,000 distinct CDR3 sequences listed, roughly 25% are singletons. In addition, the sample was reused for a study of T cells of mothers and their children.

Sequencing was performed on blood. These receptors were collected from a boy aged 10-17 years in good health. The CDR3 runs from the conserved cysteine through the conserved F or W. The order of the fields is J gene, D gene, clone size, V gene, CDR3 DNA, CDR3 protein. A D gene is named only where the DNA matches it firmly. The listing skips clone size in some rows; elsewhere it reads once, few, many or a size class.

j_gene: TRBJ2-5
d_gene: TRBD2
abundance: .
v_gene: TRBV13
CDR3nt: TGTGCCAGCAGCTTGGAGCGGGGGGGCCTTCAAGAGACCCAGTACTTC
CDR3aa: CASSLERGGLQETQYF

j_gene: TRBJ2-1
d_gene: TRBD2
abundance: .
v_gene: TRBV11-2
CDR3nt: TGTGCCAGCAGCTTAGGGGGCGGGGGGTACTACAATGAGCAGTTCTTC
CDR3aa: CASSLGGGGYYNEQFF

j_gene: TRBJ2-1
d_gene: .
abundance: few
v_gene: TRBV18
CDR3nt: TGTGCCAGCTCACCACGAAGGGCCGATGAGCAGTTCTTC
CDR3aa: CASSPRRADEQFF

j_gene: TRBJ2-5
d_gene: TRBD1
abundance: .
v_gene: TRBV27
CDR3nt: TGTGCCAGCAGTTTGGCTTACAGGGGGCCTGAGACCCAGTACTTC
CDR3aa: CASSLAYRGPETQYF

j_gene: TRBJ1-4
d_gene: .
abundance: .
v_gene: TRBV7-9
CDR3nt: TGTGCCAGCAGCAAACTCGGGGGTACAGGACCAAATGACGAAAAACTGTTTTTT
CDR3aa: CASSKLGGTGPNDEKLFF

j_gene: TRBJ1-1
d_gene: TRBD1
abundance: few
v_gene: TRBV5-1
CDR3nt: TGCGCCAGCACAGCCGACAGGGCCACTGAAGCTTTCTTT
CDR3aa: CASTADRATEAFF

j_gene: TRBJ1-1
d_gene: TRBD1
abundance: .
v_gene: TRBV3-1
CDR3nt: TGTGCCAGCAGCCATGGACAGGCCGCCGGAGCTTTCTTT
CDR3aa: CASSHGQAAGAFF

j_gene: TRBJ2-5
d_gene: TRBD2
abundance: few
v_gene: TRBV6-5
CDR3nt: TGTGCCAGCAGTTACAAGCGGGGGGACCAAGAGACCCAGTACTTC
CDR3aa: CASSYKRGDQETQYF

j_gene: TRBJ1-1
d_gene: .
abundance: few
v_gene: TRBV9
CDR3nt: TGTGCCAGCAGCGTGTATGGGGGCATAGACACTGAAGCTTTCTTT
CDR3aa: CASSVYGGIDTEAFF

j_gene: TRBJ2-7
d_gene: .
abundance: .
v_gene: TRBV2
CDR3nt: TGTGCCAGCAGTCGTACAGGGAGGGGGGCCTACGAGCAGTACTTC
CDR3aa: CASSRTGRGAYEQYF

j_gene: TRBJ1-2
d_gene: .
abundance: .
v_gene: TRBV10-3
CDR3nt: TGTGCCACGAGAGGGGACGACTATGGCTACACCTTC
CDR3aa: CATRGDDYGYTF

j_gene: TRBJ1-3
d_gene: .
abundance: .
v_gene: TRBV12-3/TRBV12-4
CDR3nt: TGTGCCAGCAGTCCACGCCAGGGACTGAGCTCTGGAAACACCATATATTTT
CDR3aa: CASSPRQGLSSGNTIYF